These 28 T cell receptor beta chains were all obtained from the same sample, sequenced in a study of regulatory T cells in long-lasting Graves disease. Time point of the sample: persistent/refractory GD, antithyroid drugs over 5 years with positive TRAb. PBMCs were the source of the RNA used for TCR sequencing. Construction of the TCR beta libraries employed iRepertoire HTBI primers in conjunction with Arm-PCR of CDR3 regions. TCRdb re-analysed the multiplex PCR reads in MiXCR, keeping a single row per CDR3 protein. The table has 700,000 or so distinct CDR3 sequences, around 30% seen once. Material: peripheral blood mononuclear cells (PBMCs), obtained when the disease was refractory, from a patient treated with antithyroid drugs. These receptors were taken from a female donor with Graves disease.

The chain is built from TRBV19 and TRBJ1-2, with D hard to call. Trimming removed 4 bases at V and 1 base at J, with 7 bases between. Germline CDR1 reads LNHDA; CDR2 reads SQIVND (reference sequence). The CDR3 covers 13 residues. In nucleotides, the CDR3 is TGTGCCAGTAGTAATCAGGTTAACTATGGCTACACCTTC. Amino acid sequence: CASSNQVNYGYTF.

J is TRBJ1-5 and V is TRBV6-9; possible D gene TRBD1, 5 bases. V was clipped by 5 bases and J by 5 bases, with 19 bases between them. From germline, CDR1 is MNHGY and CDR2 SVAAGI. This CDR3 has 16 residues. The CDR3 nucleotides read TGTGCCAGCAGTGAACTACATTGGGACGGTGATCAGCCCCAGCATTTT. Protein sequence: CASSELHWDGDQPQHF.

The table lists this clonotype with a few counts. The chain employs TRBV10-2 and TRBJ1-2; D gene ambiguous. The CDR3 has 17 amino acids. Germline values: CDR1 WSHSY, CDR2 SAAADI. Deletions cut 8 bases from V and 6 bases from J, with 28 bases between. The DNA for the CDR3 is TGCGCCAGCCTACCCCCCCGTGGTAGGAGGGAAAACGATGGCTACACCTTC. Residues: CASLPPRGRRENDGYTF.

The V call is TRBV19, the J call TRBJ2-4; 8 bases are a match to TRBD2. The CDR3 extends over 14 amino acids. Germline values: CDR1 LNHDA, CDR2 SQIVND (reference sequence). V gave up 5 bases and J gave up 7 bases; unmatched junction bases: 7. For the CDR3, the DNA is TGTGCCAGTAGTGTCGGACTAGCAGCCAACATTCAGTACTTC. Translating it yields CASSVGLAANIQYF.

This clonotype turned up a few times. This sequence joins TRBV20-1 and TRBJ1-6; TRBD1 is a possible D gene (5 bases). Germline assignment: CDR1 DFQATT and CDR2 SNEGSKA (reference sequence). Trimming cost V 3 bases and J 10 bases, with 16 bases left between them. CDR3 length: 14 residues. This CDR3 is CSASSGRVKSPLHF. The CDR3 DNA reads as TGCAGTGCTAGCTCTGGCAGGGTCAAGTCACCCCTCCACTTT.

This clonotype was seen a handful of times. The V and J genes are TRBV7-2 and TRBJ1-4, with 8 bases that match TRBD1. The V segment lost 5 bases and the J segment 5 bases; nucleotides outside the gene matches: 7. The CDR3 runs 15 residues. The germline gives CDR1 SGHTA, CDR2 FQGNSA. The CDR3 region has the DNA TGTGCCAGCAGCCAGGGGGCAGGGAGGAATGAAAAACTGTTTTTT. This translates into CASSQGAGRNEKLFF.

This sequence joins TRBV6-5 and TRBJ1-5; tentatively, D is TRBD1 (6 bases). Deletions cut 1 base from V and 6 bases from J, with 10 bases between. The CDR3 sequence is 14 residues long. Germline V gene data show CDR1 as MNHEY and CDR2 as SVGAGI. The CDR3 loop is CASSYLQGAQPQHF. CDR3 nucleotide sequence: TGTGCCAGCAGTTACTTACAGGGAGCTCAGCCCCAGCATTTT.

The CDR3 sequence: CAWTQSLEAFF. The CDR3 DNA reads TGTGCCTGGACCCAGAGCCTTGAAGCTTTCTTT. The rearrangement links TRBV30 to TRBJ1-1; D is uncertain. V was clipped by 4 bases and J by 7 bases, with 10 bases between them. This CDR3 spans 11 amino acids. CDR1 and CDR2 (germline): GTSNPN, SVGIG (reference sequence).

This clonotype was counted at least ten times. This sequence joins TRBV12-3 or TRBV12-4 and TRBJ2-5; TRBD2 matches at 13 bases. The V and J ends lost 7 bases and 4 bases, in that order; junction bases with no gene match: 6. The CDR3 totals 15 residues. The CDR3 DNA is TGTGCCAGCACCCGGACTAGCGGGAGAGGAGAGACCCAGTACTTC. Its translation: CASTRTSGRGETQYF.

This clonotype has just a few counts. The chain is built from TRBV7-3 and TRBJ2-3, with D possibly matching TRBD2 (6 bases). Per the germline V gene, CDR1 is SGHTA and CDR2 is FQGTGA. Trimming pared 5 bases from V and 0 bases from J, leaving 12 bases between. The CDR3 loop spans 15 amino acids. CDR3 sequence: CASSPRGLSTDTQYF. The CDR3 bases are TGTGCCAGCAGCCCCCGGGGACTGAGCACAGATACGCAGTATTTT.

This clonotype was detected ten times or more. The rearrangement links TRBV12-3 or TRBV12-4 to TRBJ1-2; 8 bases map to TRBD1. The junction had 4 bases not matched to a gene; V was cut back by 6 bases and J by 7 bases. The CDR3 sequence is 12 residues long. The CDR3 sequence: CASSTDRVGYTF. The CDR3 nucleotides are TGTGCCAGCAGCACGGACAGGGTTGGCTACACCTTC.

The chain employs TRBV6-1 and TRBJ2-5, with 7 bases aligning to TRBD1. This CDR3 is built from 15 residues. The germline V gene has CDR1 MNHNS and CDR2 SASEGT. V lost 6 bases to trimming and J lost 2 bases; unmatched junction nucleotides: 9. CDR3 nucleotides: TGTGCCAGCAGCCCCGGGACAGCTCGACAAGAGACCCAGTACTTC. Protein: CASSPGTARQETQYF.

A few counts support this clonotype. This chain uses TRBV6-2 or TRBV6-3 with TRBJ1-2; D perhaps matches TRBD1 (5 bases). This CDR3 has 15 amino acids. Trimming pared 4 bases from V and 3 bases from J, leaving 15 bases between. Germline assignment: CDR1 MNHEY and CDR2 SVGEGT. CDR3 amino acids: CASSFMGGYDYGYTF. In DNA, the CDR3 is TGTGCCAGCAGTTTTATGGGGGGTTACGACTATGGCTACACCTTC.

The chain is built from TRBV12-3 or TRBV12-4 and TRBJ1-2, with TRBD1 as a possible D gene (5 bases). V lost 2 bases and J 6 bases, leaving 10 bases between the germline ends. The CDR3 is 13 amino acids. CDR3 nucleotides: TGTGCCAGCAGTTTAAGCAGGGCGGATGGCTACACCTTC. The encoded protein is CASSLSRADGYTF.

J is TRBJ2-5 and V is TRBV5-6; D unclear. The ends were cut back, 2 bases at V and 5 bases at J, with 13 bases in the middle. CDR3 length: 14 amino acids. Per the germline V gene, CDR1 is SGHDT and CDR2 is YYEEEE. CDR3 bases: TGTGCCAGCAGCTTAAGGGATATGGGGGAGACCCAGTACTTC. It translates to CASSLRDMGETQYF.

The chain recombines TRBV19 with TRBJ2-2, with D perhaps matching TRBD1 or TRBD2 (5 bases each). The V end was cut by 3 bases, the J end by 3 bases, with 11 bases between. The germline V gene encodes CDR1 LNHDA and CDR2 SQIVND (reference sequence). The length of the CDR3 is 15 residues. CDR3 in amino acids: CASSILGTDTGELFF. CDR3 coding DNA: TGTGCCAGTAGTATTCTGGGGACGGACACCGGGGAGCTGTTTTTT.

This clonotype was found many times. The chain combines TRBV28 with TRBJ1-2, with 7 bases identical to TRBD1. J gave up 0 bases and V 6 bases, and 7 bases lay outside the gene matches. Germline loops: CDR1 MDHEN, CDR2 SYDVKM. The CDR3 extends over 15 amino acids. CDR3 protein: CASRTTGQANYGYTF. Written as DNA, the CDR3 is TGTGCCAGCAGAACAACTGGACAGGCTAACTATGGCTACACCTTC.

This chain connects TRBV19 to TRBJ2-2; weak D call: TRBD2 (6 bases). The CDR3 length is 15 residues. Germline CDR1 LNHDA, CDR2 SQIVND (reference sequence). Trimming cost V 4 bases and J 5 bases, with 14 bases left between them. The CDR3: CASSTGTFATGELFF. In DNA, the CDR3 is TGTGCCAGTAGTACCGGGACTTTTGCGACCGGGGAGCTGTTTTTT. Combining the CDR3 with reference TRBV19 and TRBJ2-2 gives the whole variable domain DGGITQSPKYLFRKEGQNVTLSCEQNLNHDAMYWYRQDPGQGLRLIYYSQIVNDFQKGDIAEGYSVSREKKESFPLTVTSAQKNPTAFYLCASSTGTFATGELFFGEGSRLTVL.

The chain combines TRBV7-3 with TRBJ2-2, with 7 bases identical to TRBD1. Germline values: CDR1 SGHTA, CDR2 FQGTGA. V was pared by 2 bases and J by 6 bases, with 3 bases of the junction left unmatched. The CDR3 has 14 amino acids. DNA for the CDR3: TGTGCCAGCAGCTTACGGCAGGGGGCCGGGGAGCTGTTTTTT. As protein: CASSLRQGAGELFF. The full variable domain, with the rest looked up from reference TRBV7-3 and TRBJ2-2, is GAGVSQTPSNKVTEKGKYVELRCDPISGHTALYWYRQSLGQGPEFLIYFQGTGAADDSGLPNDRFFAVRPEGSVSTLKIQRTERGDSAVYLCASSLRQGAGELFFGEGSRLTVL.

This clonotype was observed a few times. This sequence joins TRBV7-2 and TRBJ1-2, with 10 bases that match TRBD1. The germline CDR1 and CDR2 sequences are SGHTA and FQGNSA. V was clipped by 1 base and J by 6 bases; unmatched bases: 5. The CDR3 length is 15 residues. The CDR3 loop is CASSLESGTGDGYTF. CDR3 coding DNA: TGTGCCAGCAGCTTAGAATCCGGGACAGGGGATGGCTACACCTTC.

This clonotype was seen a few times. V gene TRBV20-1 combines with J gene TRBJ2-5; maybe TRBD2 (6 bases). Germline V gene lookup returns CDR1 DFQATT and CDR2 SNEGSKA (reference sequence). This CDR3 has 16 amino acids. Deletions cut 3 bases from V and 5 bases from J, with 22 bases between. CDR3 nucleotide sequence: TGCAGTGCTAGCACCTCGAGACTAGGAGGGGCGGAGACCCAGTACTTC. Protein sequence: CSASTSRLGGAETQYF.

This clonotype showed up many times. The gene calls are TRBV2 and TRBJ2-1, with unresolved D. V was pared by 5 bases and J by 1 base, with 15 bases between. The CDR3 consists of 16 residues. Germline V lookup: CDR1 SNHLY, CDR2 FYNNEI. The CDR3 sequence: CASSNYLGRSYNEQFF. In DNA, the CDR3 is TGTGCCAGCAGTAATTATCTCGGGCGATCCTACAATGAGCAGTTCTTC.

The V call is TRBV12-3 or TRBV12-4, the J call TRBJ1-2; TRBD1 matches at 9 bases. This CDR3 region has 12 residues. The trim removed 10 bases at V and 3 bases at J, leaving 3 bases unmatched. DNA of the CDR3: TGTGCCACGGGGACAGGGTACTATGGCTACACCTTC. It encodes CATGTGYYGYTF.

This clonotype was counted ten times or more. V usage is TRBV2 and J usage is TRBJ2-5; 7 bases are a match to TRBD1. The CDR3 contains 14 residues. Germline lookup yields CDR1 SNHLY and CDR2 FYNNEI. The junction had 5 bases not matched to a gene; V was cut back by 2 bases and J by 5 bases. The CDR3 bases are TGTGCCAGCAGTGAAAGGACAGGCTCGGAGACCCAGTACTTC. This translates into CASSERTGSETQYF.

This chain connects TRBV25-1 to TRBJ1-2; D is possibly TRBD1 (5 bases). This CDR3 spans 14 amino acids. V lost 1 base and J lost 4, with 10 bases in between. In germline, CDR1 is MGHDK, CDR2 SYGVNS. The CDR3 coding sequence is TGTGCCAGCAGTGAATGGGGGGAATCCTATGGCTACACCTTC. This translates into CASSEWGESYGYTF.

J is TRBJ2-3 and V is TRBV7-9; the D gene is possibly TRBD2 (6 bases). The length of the CDR3 is 16 residues. Germline-derived CDR1 and CDR2 are SEHNR and FQNEAQ (reference sequence). V was cut by 5 bases and J by 4 bases, with 19 bases left in between. The CDR3 sequence: CASSPLDWREADTQYF. The CDR3 DNA reads TGTGCCAGCAGCCCCTTAGATTGGCGGGAAGCAGATACGCAGTATTTT.

The rearrangement links TRBV20-1 to TRBJ2-7, with TRBD1 matching over 10 bases. The CDR3 has 14 amino acids. Per germline, CDR1 DFQATT and CDR2 SNEGSKA (reference sequence). Losses at the gene ends were 4 bases for V and 0 bases for J; bases not matched to a gene: 3. CDR3 sequence: CSANRQGASYEQYF. The CDR3 DNA reads as TGCAGTGCTAACCGACAGGGGGCCTCCTACGAGCAGTACTTC.

This clonotype showed up just a few times. The chain links TRBV9 to TRBJ1-2; D possibly corresponds to TRBD1 (5 bases). Germline CDR1 reads SGDLS; CDR2 reads YYNGEE. This CDR3 is built from 16 residues. The V end lost 0 bases, the J end lost 5 bases, and 17 bases lay between the germline ends. As DNA, the CDR3 is TGTGCCAGCAGCGTAGCCAGGGCACGTACCACTTATGGCTACACCTTC. Its protein is CASSVARARTTYGYTF.